One and the same sample provided the 2 T cell receptor beta chains below, sequenced in a study of T-cell reconstitution after alpha-beta-depleted transplantation in children. Preparation of the TCRbeta library used unique molecular identifiers. TCRdb reanalysed the PCR reads using MiXCR and keeps one entry per CDR3 protein. The table records around 600,000 distinct CDR3 sequences, approximately 17% of them present only once. Source: PBMCs from the stem cell graft donor, taken from the stem cell graft. These receptors originate from a human donor who donated a stem cell graft to a child with acute myeloid leukemia.

This clonotype was counted once. One junction end disagrees with the germline gene, perhaps due to a read error. The chain couples TRBV5-1 to TRBJ2-3; 9 bases agree with TRBD1. Germline lookup yields CDR1 SGHRS and CDR2 YFSETQ. The CDR3 length is 14 residues. The CDR3 is CASGLDRGGDTQYF. The CDR3 bases are TGCGCCAGCGGCTTGGACAGGGGAGGAGATACGCAGTATTTT.

In this sample, this clonotype turned up many times. V usage is TRBV5-1 and J usage is TRBJ2-1; D is perhaps TRBD1 or TRBD2 (5 bases each). Germline values: CDR1 SGHRS, CDR2 YFSETQ. V was shortened by 7 bases and J by 2 bases, with 10 bases between the two germline ends. This CDR3 contains 13 residues. Here the CDR3 DNA reads TGCGCCAGCGGGGGAGTTACCTACAATGAGCAGTTCTTC. Translated: CASGGVTYNEQFF.